This T cell receptor (beta chain) was observed in a study of glioma-infiltrating T cells after dendritic cell vaccination. Across the study: Dendritic cell vaccine was injected intradermally three times, biweekly.

This clone was observed a handful of times. No antigen is known for it. Only patients with spare fresh-frozen tumor and over two years of follow-up were included. Regarding the study as a whole: Only a small number of patients had complete blood and tumor samples.

This table comes from immunoSEQ multiplex PCR, and its TCRdb copy is limited to in-frame clones, with some not included. The data hold some 30,000 clones, with roughly 90% observed a single time. The CDR3 covers 17 residues. Per the germline V gene, CDR1 is SGHAT and CDR2 is FQNNGV. The germline V and J ends were trimmed by 1 base and 0 bases, with 16 bases remaining between them. The clonotype was recovered from a human donor with glioblastoma. The material was blood, obtained before dendritic cell vaccination. V and J are TRBV11-2 and TRBJ2-7, with a weak D call TRBD2 (6 bases). The CDR3 is CASSLGRGGLHSYEQYF. As DNA, the CDR3 is TGTGCCAGCAGCTTAGGGAGAGGAGGGCTTCACTCCTACGAGCAGTACTTC.